Listed here are 20 T cell receptor beta chains from one sample, sequenced in a study of shared clonotypes between healthy human individuals (dated by TCRdb to the early 2020s). The library was produced with the immunoSEQ multiplex PCR assay. The table comes from immuneACCESS by way of TCRdb, which keeps in-frame sequences with V and J called. Part of the clones is missing from these tables; in studies checked, under half for an unresolved V gene and the rest for unknown reasons. The sample yields roughly 2.4 million clones; approximately 96% were counted once. Over 0.1% of the sample is taken by the ten largest. The sample consisted of naive CD4+ T cells sorted from blood. According to the study, the label for this sample's cell subset or site signals: CD45RA+ positively selected. These receptor sequences come from a man younger than 35 in good health.

V usage is TRBV2 and J usage is TRBJ2-6; D unclear. The V end lost 0 bases, the J end lost 0 bases, and 6 bases lay between the germline ends. CDR1 SNHLY and CDR2 FYNNEI come from the germline V gene. This CDR3 is built from 16 residues. For the CDR3, the DNA is TGTGCCAGCAGTGAAGCCGGAATCTCTGGGGCCAACGTCCTGACTTTC. This codes for CASSEAGISGANVLTF.

A single count supports this clone. The same CDR3 can be traced to other DNA sequences in this sample. V is TRBV20-1 and J is TRBJ2-5, with unresolved D. V lost 6 bases and J 1 base, leaving 6 bases between the germline ends. There are 11 residues in the CDR3. CDR1 is DFQATT, CDR2 SNEGSKA, per germline (reference sequence). The CDR3 spells CSAQSQETQYF. The CDR3 nucleotides read TGCAGTGCCCAATCCCAAGAGACCCAGTACTTC.

This sequence joins TRBV30 and TRBJ1-1, with unresolved D. Germline CDR1 GTSNPN, CDR2 SVGIG (reference sequence). Trimming left V 4 bases short and J 5 bases short, with 8 bases between. This CDR3 has 11 residues. The CDR3: CAWMRSTEAFF. CDR3 in DNA: TGTGCCTGGATGCGGTCTACTGAAGCTTTCTTT.

The V and J genes are TRBV19 and TRBJ2-1; D not certain. The CDR3 is 12 residues long. Trimming cost V 3 bases and J 11 bases, with 11 bases left between them. Germline loops: CDR1 LNHDA, CDR2 SQIVND (reference sequence). The CDR3 reads CASSMGGSKQFF. The CDR3 DNA reads as TGTGCCAGTAGTATGGGCGGAAGTAAGCAGTTCTTC.

The J gene is TRBJ2-5, the V gene TRBV5-6; 13 bases are shared with TRBD2. Trimming at V came to 1 base and at J to 5 bases, leaving 2 bases not matched to a gene. Germline V lookup: CDR1 SGHDT, CDR2 YYEEEE. The CDR3 has 15 residues. Written as DNA, the CDR3 is TGTGCCAGCAGCTTGACTAGCGGGGGGGCCGAGACCCAGTACTTC. It is translated as CASSLTSGGAETQYF.

The chain employs TRBV11-3 and TRBJ2-2, with 8 bases that match TRBD2. Germline CDR1 reads SGHNT; CDR2 reads YENEEA. V lost 6 bases and J lost 7; bases outside the gene matches: 10. The CDR3 contains 15 residues. The CDR3 nucleotides read TGTGCCAGCAGTCCCGGCGGGGGGCAAGGCGGGGAGCTGTTTTTT. Translating it yields CASSPGGGQGGELFF.

The CDR3: CASRPAGTPESKQYF. In nucleotides, the CDR3 is TGCGCCAGCAGGCCTGCCGGGACACCCGAATCCAAGCAGTATTTT. The chain links TRBV5-1 to TRBJ2-3; the D gene is possibly TRBD1 (6 bases). Germline CDR1 reads SGHRS; CDR2 reads YFSETQ. This CDR3 is built from 15 residues. Deletions cut 5 bases from V and 11 bases from J, with 24 bases between.

This chain connects TRBV2 to TRBJ2-3; TRBD1 matches at 10 bases. Germline CDR1 reads SNHLY; CDR2 reads FYNNEI. The CDR3 totals 13 residues. The V segment lost 10 bases and the J segment 11 bases; nucleotides outside the gene matches: 12. CDR3 residues: CATGTGVFNGQYF. The DNA for the CDR3 is TGTGCCACCGGGACAGGGGTGTTCAATGGGCAGTATTTT.

J is TRBJ2-7 and V is TRBV28, with D perhaps matching TRBD1 (6 bases). This CDR3 comprises 15 residues. V was trimmed by 8 bases and J by 7 bases, leaving 24 bases between them. Germline V gene sequence: CDR1 MDHEN, CDR2 SYDVKM. CDR3 in DNA: TGTGCCAGCCTGTCACTGGGGCAGGGGCCAGGGGAGCAGTACTTC. Amino acid sequence: CASLSLGQGPGEQYF.

The rearrangement uses TRBV7-9 and TRBJ1-4; D unclear. V was cut by 0 bases and J by 7 bases, with 6 bases left in between. The CDR3 is made up of 13 amino acids. Per the germline V gene, CDR1 is SEHNR and CDR2 is FQNEAQ (reference sequence). CDR3 loop: CASSLALVEKLFF. DNA of the CDR3: TGTGCCAGCAGCTTAGCCTTAGTTGAAAAACTGTTTTTT.

The rearrangement joins TRBV19 to TRBJ1-2; a possible D gene is TRBD1 (5 bases). In germline, CDR1 is LNHDA, CDR2 SQIVND (reference sequence). The CDR3 spans 14 residues. Trimming took off 3 bases at V and 2 bases at J, with 10 bases between the two ends. The CDR3 loop reads CASSIRQGNYGYTF. CDR3 sequence (DNA): TGTGCCAGTAGTATCCGGCAGGGAAACTATGGCTACACCTTC.

This clone appeared once. The chain joins TRBV6-5 to TRBJ2-2, with 7 nucleotides matching TRBD1. Germline V gene sequence: CDR1 MNHEY, CDR2 SVGAGI. V was clipped by 5 bases and J by 5 bases; unmatched bases: 2. This CDR3 is built from 13 residues. CDR3 in amino acids: CASSTRGTGELFF. In DNA form, the CDR3 reads TGTGCCAGCAGTACCAGGGGGACCGGGGAGCTGTTTTTT.

The sample holds a few counts of this clone. The V call is TRBV27, the J call TRBJ1-6; 10 nucleotides agree with TRBD1. With 5 bases clipped from V and 10 bases from J, the junction kept 14 bases outside the gene matches. The CDR3 has 17 residues. Germline CDR1 and CDR2: MNHEY and SMNVEV (reference sequence). The CDR3 region is CASSPPGQGRVGSPLHF. In DNA, the CDR3 is TGTGCCAGCAGTCCTCCGGGACAGGGGCGGGTTGGCTCACCCCTCCACTTT.

The rearrangement uses TRBV11-1 and TRBJ2-1, with 12 bases fitting TRBD1. Germline trimming cut 4 bases from V and 8 bases from J; bases unmatched to any gene: 6. Germline V lookup: CDR1 SGHAT, CDR2 FQDESV (reference sequence). The CDR3 spans 15 residues. The CDR3 DNA follows: TGTGCCAGCAGCTCCCGGGACAGGGGGCGTGATGAGCAGTTCTTC. This codes for CASSSRDRGRDEQFF. The whole variable domain, filled in from reference TRBV11-1 and TRBJ2-1, reads EAEVAQSPRYKITEKSQAVAFWCDPISGHATLYWYRQILGQGPELLVQFQDESVVDDSQLPKDRFSAERLKGVDSTLKIQPAELGDSAMYLCASSSRDRGRDEQFFGPGTRLTVL.

This chain links TRBV7-9 with TRBJ2-5; D not resolved. This CDR3 comprises 11 residues. Deletions cut 4 bases from V and 8 bases from J, with 8 bases between. CDR1 is SEHNR and CDR2 is FQNEAQ in the germline V gene (reference sequence). The CDR3 sequence: CASSYLGTQYF. CDR3 nucleotide sequence: TGTGCCAGCAGCTACCTCGGTACCCAGTACTTC.

The chain combines TRBV11-2 with TRBJ1-5; D gene unclear. CDR3 length equals 14 residues. Trimming pared 1 base from V and 0 bases from J, leaving 4 bases between. Looked up from germline, CDR1 is SGHAT and CDR2 is FQNNGV. CDR3 bases: TGTGCCAGCAGCTTAGGTATTAGCAATCAGCCCCAGCATTTT. Its protein product is CASSLGISNQPQHF.

Concerning this clone itself: Distinct nucleotide sequences in the sample also encode this CDR3. V is TRBV5-1 and J is TRBJ1-2; 9 positions match TRBD1. The CDR3 has 13 residues. Germline CDR1 reads SGHRS; CDR2 reads YFSETQ. The junction had 4 bases not matched to a gene; V was cut back by 2 bases and J by 8 bases. The CDR3 bases are TGCGCCAGCAGCTTAGGACAGGGGAACGGCTACACCTTC. Amino acid sequence: CASSLGQGNGYTF.

This chain links TRBV7-9 with TRBJ1-4; a possible D gene is TRBD1 (5 bases). The CDR3 is 17 residues long. Per germline, CDR1 SEHNR and CDR2 FQNEAQ (reference sequence). V lost 2 bases to trimming and J lost 7 bases, with 20 bases between them. CDR3 loop: CASSLILGQGSIEKLFF. The CDR3, as DNA: TGTGCCAGCAGCTTAATTTTGGGGCAGGGCTCGATTGAAAAACTGTTTTTT.

This chain joins TRBV5-1 and TRBJ1-2; 10 bases are a match to TRBD1. This CDR3 region has 13 residues. Germline CDR1 and CDR2: SGHRS and YFSETQ. J was trimmed by 10 bases and V by 3 bases; bases with no gene match: 6. In nucleotides, the CDR3 is TGCGCCAGCAGCTCGGGGACAGGGGCTGACTACACCTTC. Its protein product is CASSSGTGADYTF.

V usage is TRBV4-3 and J usage is TRBJ1-2; possible D gene TRBD1, 5 bases. The CDR3 runs to 17 residues. V lost 2 bases to trimming and J lost 4 bases, with 20 bases between them. Germline CDR1 reads LGHNA; CDR2 reads YSLEER. CDR3 coding DNA: TGCGCCAGCAGCCAATCCTGGGGCTTGCGGTCCTCCTATGGCTACACCTTC. The encoded protein is CASSQSWGLRSSYGYTF.